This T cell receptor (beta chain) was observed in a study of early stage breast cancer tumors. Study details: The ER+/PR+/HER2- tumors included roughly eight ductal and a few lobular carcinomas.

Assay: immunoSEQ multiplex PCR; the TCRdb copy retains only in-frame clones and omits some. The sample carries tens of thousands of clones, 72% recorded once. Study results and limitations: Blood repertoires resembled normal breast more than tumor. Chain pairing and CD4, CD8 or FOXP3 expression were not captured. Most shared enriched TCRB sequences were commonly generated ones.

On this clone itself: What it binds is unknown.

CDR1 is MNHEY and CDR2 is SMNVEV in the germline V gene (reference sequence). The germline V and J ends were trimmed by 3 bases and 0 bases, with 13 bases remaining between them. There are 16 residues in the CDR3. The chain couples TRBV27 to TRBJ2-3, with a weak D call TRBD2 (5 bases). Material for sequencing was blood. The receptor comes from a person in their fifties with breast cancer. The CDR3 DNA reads TGTGCCAGCAGTTTTTGGGCAAGCGGTAGCACAGATACGCAGTATTTT. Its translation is CASSFWASGSTDTQYF.